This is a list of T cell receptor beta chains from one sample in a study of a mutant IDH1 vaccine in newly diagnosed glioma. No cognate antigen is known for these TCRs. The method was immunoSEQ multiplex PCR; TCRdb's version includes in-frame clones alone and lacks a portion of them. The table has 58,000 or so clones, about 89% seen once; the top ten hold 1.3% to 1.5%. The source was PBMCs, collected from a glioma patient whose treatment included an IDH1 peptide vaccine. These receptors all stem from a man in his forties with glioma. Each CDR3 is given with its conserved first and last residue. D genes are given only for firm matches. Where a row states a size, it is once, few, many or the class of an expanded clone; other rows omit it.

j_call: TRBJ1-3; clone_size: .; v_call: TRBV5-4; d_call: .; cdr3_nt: TGTGCCAGCAGCCTAGATAGGACTGCTGGAAACACCATATATTTT; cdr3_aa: CASSLDRTAGNTIYF
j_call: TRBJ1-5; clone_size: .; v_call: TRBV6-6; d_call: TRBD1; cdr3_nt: TGTGCCAGCAGGGGGGGACAGGGGACCAATCAGCCCCAGCATTTT; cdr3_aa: CASRGGQGTNQPQHF
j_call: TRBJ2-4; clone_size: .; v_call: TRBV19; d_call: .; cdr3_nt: TGTGCCAGTAGTACCCCCGGGGGATCCCTAGCCAAAAACATTCAGTACTTC; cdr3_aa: CASSTPGGSLAKNIQYF
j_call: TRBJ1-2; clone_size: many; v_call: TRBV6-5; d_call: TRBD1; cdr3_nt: TGTGCCAGCAGGGCCCCGACAGGGTACGACTATGGCTACACCTTC; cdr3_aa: CASRAPTGYDYGYTF
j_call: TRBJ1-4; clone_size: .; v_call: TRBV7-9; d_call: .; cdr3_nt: TGTGCCAGCAGCCTTCTGTCGGGTGATGAAAAACTGTTTTTT; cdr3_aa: CASSLLSGDEKLFF
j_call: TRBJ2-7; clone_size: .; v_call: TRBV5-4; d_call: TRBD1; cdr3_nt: TGTGCCAGCCAACTAAATCAGGGGGCGAACGAGCAGTACTTC; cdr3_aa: CASQLNQGANEQYF
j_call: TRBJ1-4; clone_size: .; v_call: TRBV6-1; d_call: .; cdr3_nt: TGTGCCAGCACCCAGAGGGGGGCCACGAATGAAAAACTGTTTTTT; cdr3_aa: CASTQRGATNEKLFF
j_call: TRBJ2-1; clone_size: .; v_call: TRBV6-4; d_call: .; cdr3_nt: TGTGCCAGCAGTGACTCGAGACAGTCCTACAATGAGCAGTTCTTC; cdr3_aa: CASSDSRQSYNEQFF
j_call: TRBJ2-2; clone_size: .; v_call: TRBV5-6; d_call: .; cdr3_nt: TGTGCCAGCAGCCCAAGATTGAACACCGGGGAGCTGTTTTTT; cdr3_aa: CASSPRLNTGELFF
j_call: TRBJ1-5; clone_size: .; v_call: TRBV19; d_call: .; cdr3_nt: TGTGCCAGTAGTATCGGAGATCAGCCCCAGCATTTT; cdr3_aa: CASSIGDQPQHF
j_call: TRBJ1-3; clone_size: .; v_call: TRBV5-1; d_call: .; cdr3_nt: TGCGCCAGCACCCCGGGACCGAACTCTGGAAACACCATATATTTT; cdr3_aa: CASTPGPNSGNTIYF
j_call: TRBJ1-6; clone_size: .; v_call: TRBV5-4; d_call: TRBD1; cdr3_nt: TGTGCCAGCAGCCATAATCGGGACAGCGTAAATTCACCCCTCCACTTT; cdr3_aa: CASSHNRDSVNSPLHF
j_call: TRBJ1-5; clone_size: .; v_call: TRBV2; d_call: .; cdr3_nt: TGTGCCAGCAGTGCGGGTCATAGCAATCAGCCCCAGCATTTT; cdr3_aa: CASSAGHSNQPQHF
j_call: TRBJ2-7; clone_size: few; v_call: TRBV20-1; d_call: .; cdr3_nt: TGCAGTGTCACAGGGTTTGGCGAGCAGTACTTC; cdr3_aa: CSVTGFGEQYF
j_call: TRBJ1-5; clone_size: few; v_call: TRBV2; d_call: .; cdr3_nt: TGTGCCAGCAGTGAAGCACCCGGAGGCAATCAGCCCCAGCATTTT; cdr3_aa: CASSEAPGGNQPQHF
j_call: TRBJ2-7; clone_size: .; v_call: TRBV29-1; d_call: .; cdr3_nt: TGCAGCGTTGAGGCCAACTCCTACGAGCAGTACTTC; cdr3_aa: CSVEANSYEQYF
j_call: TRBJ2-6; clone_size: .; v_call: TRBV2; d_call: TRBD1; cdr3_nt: TGTGCCAGCAGGGGGGACAGCTCTGGGGCCAACGTCCTGACTTTC; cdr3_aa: CASRGDSSGANVLTF
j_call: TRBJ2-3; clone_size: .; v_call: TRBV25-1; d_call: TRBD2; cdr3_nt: TGTGCCAGCAGCGGGGGGAATCCCACAGATACGCAGTATTTT; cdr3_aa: CASSGGNPTDTQYF
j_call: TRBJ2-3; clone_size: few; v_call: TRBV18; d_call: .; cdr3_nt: TGTGCCAGCTCACCACCCGGAGGGGGAGCGCAGTATTTT; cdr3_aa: CASSPPGGGAQYF
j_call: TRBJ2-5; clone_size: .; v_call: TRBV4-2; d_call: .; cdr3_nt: TGTGCCAGCAGCCAAGCCCGGGAAGAGACCCAGTACTTC; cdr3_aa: CASSQAREETQYF
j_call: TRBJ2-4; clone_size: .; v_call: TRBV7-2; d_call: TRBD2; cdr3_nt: TGTGCCAGCAGCATCCGGGGGGAGGTGGGCAAAAACATTCAGTACTTC; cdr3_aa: CASSIRGEVGKNIQYF
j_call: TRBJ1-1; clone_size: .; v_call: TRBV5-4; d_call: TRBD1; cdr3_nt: TGTGCCAGCAGCCGGACAGGGAGTGCGAACACTGAAGCTTTCTTT; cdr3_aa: CASSRTGSANTEAFF
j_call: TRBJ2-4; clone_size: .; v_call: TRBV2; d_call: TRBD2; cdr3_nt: TGTGCCAGCAGGACTAGCGGGAGGCTAGCCAAAAACATTCAGTACTTC; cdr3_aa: CASRTSGRLAKNIQYF
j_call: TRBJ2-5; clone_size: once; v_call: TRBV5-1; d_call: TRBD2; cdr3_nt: TGCGCCAGCAGCCCGAATAGCGGGAGCGGCGAGACCCAGTACTTC; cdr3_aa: CASSPNSGSGETQYF
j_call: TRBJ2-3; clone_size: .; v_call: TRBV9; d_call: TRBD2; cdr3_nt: TGTGCCAGCAGCGTAGGCACTAGCGGCACAGATACGCAGTATTTT; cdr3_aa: CASSVGTSGTDTQYF
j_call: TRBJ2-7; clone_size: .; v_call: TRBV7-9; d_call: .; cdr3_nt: TGTGCCAGCAGCGCTCAGGGGGGGGTATTTTACGAGCAGTACTTC; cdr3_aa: CASSAQGGVFYEQYF
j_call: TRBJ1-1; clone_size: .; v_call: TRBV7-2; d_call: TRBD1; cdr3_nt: TGTGCCAGCAGCTTTGCAGGGGGCCCTGAAGCTTTCTTT; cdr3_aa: CASSFAGGPEAFF
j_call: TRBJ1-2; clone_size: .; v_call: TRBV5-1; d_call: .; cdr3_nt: TGCGCCAGCAGCTTGGCCGAGCCCAACTATGGCTACACCTTC; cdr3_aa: CASSLAEPNYGYTF
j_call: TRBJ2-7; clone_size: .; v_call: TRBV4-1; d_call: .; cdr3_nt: TGCGCCAGCAGCCAAGGGGGGACTTCCTACGAGCAGTACTTC; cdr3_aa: CASSQGGTSYEQYF
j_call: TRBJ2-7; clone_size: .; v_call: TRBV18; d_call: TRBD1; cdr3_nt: TGTGCCAGCTCAGCCGGGACAGAATGGGGACCAGGGACGTCCTACGAGCAGTACTTC; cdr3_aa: CASSAGTEWGPGTSYEQYF
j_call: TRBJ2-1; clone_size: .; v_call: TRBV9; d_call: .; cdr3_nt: TGTGCCACCGAAGCCCTGGGGGTTTTGGAGGAGCAGTTCTTC; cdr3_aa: CATEALGVLEEQFF
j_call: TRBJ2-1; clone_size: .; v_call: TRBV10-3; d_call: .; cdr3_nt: TGTGCCATCAAGCAGGTGGACGGTGAGCAGTTCTTC; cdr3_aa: CAIKQVDGEQFF
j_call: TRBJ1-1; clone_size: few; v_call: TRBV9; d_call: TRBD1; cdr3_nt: TGTGCCAGCAGCGTAACAGGGGCGAACACTGAAGCTTTCTTT; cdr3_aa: CASSVTGANTEAFF
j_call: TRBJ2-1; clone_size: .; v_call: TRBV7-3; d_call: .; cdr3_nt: TGTGCCAGCAGCTTAGTAACTTCCGCGGGAATTTACAATGAGCAGTTCTTC; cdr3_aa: CASSLVTSAGIYNEQFF
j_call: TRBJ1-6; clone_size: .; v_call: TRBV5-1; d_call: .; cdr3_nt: TGCGCCAGCAGCTTGCTGGCCCGGACTAATTCACCCCTCCACTTT; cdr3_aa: CASSLLARTNSPLHF